One sample yielded the 10 T cell receptor beta chains listed below, sequenced in a study of control samples from healthy donors and cancer patients. Data came from immunoSEQ multiplex PCR; TCRdb stores just in-frame clones and leaves some out. The sample lists 120,000 or so clones; around 87% were seen once. Sample: blood. The receptor set was obtained from a man in his 60s in good health.

The rearrangement joins TRBV18 to TRBJ1-5, with 7 bases aligning to TRBD1. The CDR3 runs 14 residues. V shed 4 bases and J 2 bases; nucleotides not matched to a gene: 2. Germline assignment: CDR1 KGHSH and CDR2 LQKENI. Written as DNA, the CDR3 is TGTGCCAGCTCACAGGGGGCCGGCAATCAGCCCCAGCATTTT. Its translation: CASSQGAGNQPQHF.

The chain combines TRBV28 with TRBJ1-2; possibly TRBD1 for D (6 bases). Germline CDR1 MDHEN, CDR2 SYDVKM. Trimming removed 6 bases at V and 5 bases at J, with 16 bases between. This CDR3 contains 14 residues. The CDR3 here is CASSPGQIPYGYTF. The CDR3 nucleotides read TGTGCCAGCAGCCCAGGACAGATTCCTTATGGCTACACCTTC.

The chain carries TRBV15 and TRBJ1-1, with no clear D. The CDR3 loop spans 14 amino acids. Trimming removed 1 base from V and 7 bases from J, with 13 bases in between. The germline V gene has CDR1 LNHNV and CDR2 YYDKDF (reference sequence). DNA of the CDR3: TGTGCCACCAGCAGAGTGGGCAGCGTTAATGAAGCTTTCTTT. Translation gives CATSRVGSVNEAFF. The full variable domain, completed using reference TRBV15 and TRBJ1-1, is DAMVIQNPRYQVTQFGKPVTLSCSQTLNHNVMYWYQQKSSQAPKLLFHYYDKDFNNEADTPDNFQSRRPNTSFCFLDIRSPGLGDTAMYLCATSRVGSVNEAFFGQGTRLTVV.

This clone was recorded a few times. The chain combines TRBV19 with TRBJ1-5; 9 bases match TRBD1. CDR3 size: 15 residues. V lost 4 bases, J lost 6 bases, and 7 bases stayed unmatched. Germline V gene lookup returns CDR1 LNHDA and CDR2 SQIVND (reference sequence). CDR3 residues: CASSTTGGTGQPQHF. Here the CDR3 DNA reads TGTGCCAGTAGTACGACAGGGGGAACTGGTCAGCCCCAGCATTTT.

The chain combines TRBV6-2 or TRBV6-3 with TRBJ1-6, with D possibly being TRBD1 (6 bases). There are 16 residues in the CDR3. Germline values: CDR1 MNHEY, CDR2 SVGEGT. Trimming stripped 4 bases from V and 10 bases from J, with 20 bases between. The CDR3 sequence: CASSLSGPGQRSPLHF. The CDR3 DNA is TGTGCCAGCAGTTTATCCGGGCCCGGACAGAGGTCACCCCTCCACTTT.

The CDR3 sequence is CASSRRQGTHEKLFF. CDR3 sequence (DNA): TGCGCCAGCAGCCGCCGACAGGGAACGCATGAAAAACTGTTTTTT. The rearrangement links TRBV5-1 to TRBJ1-4; 7 nucleotides align to TRBD1. This CDR3 spans 15 amino acids. Per germline, CDR1 SGHRS and CDR2 YFSETQ. V was pared by 4 bases and J by 6 bases, with 9 bases of the junction left unmatched.

This clone was counted once. V gene TRBV6-5 combines with J gene TRBJ2-3; 9 bases fit TRBD2. Germline assignment: CDR1 MNHEY and CDR2 SVGAGI. J gave up 8 bases and V 3 bases, and 9 bases lay outside the gene matches. This CDR3 has 15 amino acids. In DNA form, the CDR3 reads TGTGCCAGCAGTTATGAGGCGGGGGGGGTATCTACGCAGTATTTT. It yields the protein CASSYEAGGVSTQYF.

The chain is built from TRBV27 and TRBJ2-5; 10 nucleotides agree with TRBD2. The V and J ends lost 7 bases and 7 bases, in that order; junction bases with no gene match: 9. The germline CDR1 and CDR2 sequences are MNHEY and SMNVEV (reference sequence). This CDR3 is built from 14 residues. The CDR3, as DNA: TGTGCCAGCACCTTAGCGGGGGGCGCGGGGACCCAGTACTTC. Translating it yields CASTLAGGAGTQYF.

The chain joins TRBV30 to TRBJ1-5, with D unclear. This CDR3 has 14 residues. Trimming pared 0 bases from V and 0 bases from J, leaving 6 bases between. Germline V gene data show CDR1 as GTSNPN and CDR2 as SVGIG (reference sequence). CDR3 region: CAWSVQYSNQPQHF. DNA for the CDR3: TGTGCCTGGAGTGTACAGTATAGCAATCAGCCCCAGCATTTT.

The gene calls are TRBV6-5 and TRBJ1-3; no reliable D call. Germline CDR1 and CDR2: MNHEY and SVGAGI. The CDR3 covers 16 residues. V lost 0 bases and J 0 bases, leaving 9 bases between the germline ends. CDR3 sequence reads: CASSYSFQSSGNTIYF. The CDR3, as DNA: TGTGCCAGCAGTTACTCGTTCCAAAGCTCTGGAAACACCATATATTTT.